Below, 10 T cell receptor beta chains from the same sample are listed, as sequenced in a study of blood T cell repertoires in COVID-19. Produced via immunoSEQ multiplex PCR; TCRdb's table is partial and in-frame only. The table lists some 100,000 clones, about 80% of them singletons, with roughly an eighth in the top ten. The sequenced sample was peripheral blood. Every receptor here comes from a woman in her seventies with acute or convalescent COVID-19.

The chain employs TRBV7-8 and TRBJ2-5; 9 bases match TRBD2. Trimming removed 2 bases from V and 4 bases from J; junction bases left unmatched: 14. CDR3 length: 18 residues. The germline CDR1 and CDR2 sequences are SGHVS and FQNEAQ. CDR3 nucleotides: TGTGCCAGCAGCTTAAGGGCCCCGGGGGTAGCGGGGGCAGAGACCCAGTACTTC. Protein: CASSLRAPGVAGAETQYF.

This clone has only a few counts. The chain employs TRBV18 and TRBJ2-3; 7 bases map to TRBD2. V lost 2 bases and J lost 4; bases outside the gene matches: 9. The germline gives CDR1 KGHSH, CDR2 LQKENI. This CDR3 spans 16 amino acids. CDR3 protein: CASSPDLREVADTQYF. The CDR3 coding sequence is TGTGCCAGCTCACCAGATCTCCGGGAGGTTGCAGATACGCAGTATTTT.

The chain employs TRBV9 and TRBJ1-4; 8 bases match TRBD1. This CDR3 region has 17 residues. Germline trimming cut 4 bases from V and 0 bases from J; bases unmatched to any gene: 8. CDR1 SGDLS and CDR2 YYNGEE come from the germline V gene. The CDR3 nucleotides read TGTGCCAGCAGCCCCCGGGACAGGCCCGCAACTAATGAAAAACTGTTTTTT. It codes for CASSPRDRPATNEKLFF.

This chain connects TRBV19 to TRBJ2-3, with D hard to call. The CDR3 is 13 residues long. The V and J ends lost 3 bases and 9 bases respectively, with 13 bases between them. CDR1 is LNHDA and CDR2 is SQIVND in the germline V gene (reference sequence). CDR3: CASSMGLDSTQYF. The CDR3 bases are TGTGCCAGTAGTATGGGTTTGGATAGCACGCAGTATTTT. Combining the CDR3 with reference TRBV19 and TRBJ2-3 gives the whole variable domain DGGITQSPKYLFRKEGQNVTLSCEQNLNHDAMYWYRQDPGQGLRLIYYSQIVNDFQKGDIAEGYSVSREKKESFPLTVTSAQKNPTAFYLCASSMGLDSTQYFGPGTRLTVL.

The chain combines TRBV14 with TRBJ1-3; perhaps TRBD1 as D (5 bases). The CDR3 totals 15 residues. CDR1 is SGHDN and CDR2 is FVKESK in the germline V gene. V was cut by 7 bases and J by 1 base, with 14 bases left in between. The DNA for the CDR3 is TGTGCCAGCACCCCAGGGCGAGGATCTGGAAACACCATATATTTT. It is translated as CASTPGRGSGNTIYF.

The chain employs TRBV28 and TRBJ1-4; tentative D call: TRBD1 (6 bases). V lost 5 bases and J 0 bases, leaving 10 bases between the germline ends. The CDR3 runs to 15 residues. From germline, CDR1 is MDHEN and CDR2 SYDVKM. The CDR3 reads CASSPRQATNEKLFF. CDR3 DNA sequence: TGTGCCAGCAGTCCCAGACAGGCAACTAATGAAAAACTGTTTTTT.

The chain combines TRBV6-6 with TRBJ1-1; 8 bases match TRBD1. With 5 bases clipped from V and 6 bases from J, the junction kept 8 bases outside the gene matches. Germline-derived CDR1 and CDR2 are MNHNY and SVGAGI (reference sequence). The CDR3 contains 14 residues. CDR3 DNA sequence: TGTGCCAGCAGTCTCCGCCAGGGGGCCTCTGAAGCTTTCTTT. This gives the protein CASSLRQGASEAFF.

CDR3 loop: CASSPKAGALSYGYTF. The CDR3 bases are TGTGCCAGCAGCCCGAAAGCAGGGGCGCTAAGCTATGGCTACACCTTC. This rearrangement joins TRBV7-3 to TRBJ1-2; TRBD1 is a possible D gene (6 bases). Germline assignment: CDR1 SGHTA and CDR2 FQGTGA. The CDR3 length is 16 residues. V was pared by 5 bases and J by 4 bases, with 20 bases between.

The chain employs TRBV9 and TRBJ2-1; a weak D match, TRBD2 (5 bases). CDR3 size: 15 residues. Germline V gives CDR1 SGDLS, CDR2 YYNGEE. V was trimmed by 4 bases and J by 10 bases, leaving 21 bases between them. The CDR3: CASSPEAPQAREQFF. CDR3 nucleotide sequence: TGTGCCAGCAGCCCGGAGGCCCCCCAAGCCCGAGAGCAGTTCTTC.

The chain combines TRBV5-8 with TRBJ1-1; 7 nucleotides agree with TRBD1. The CDR3 has 16 amino acids. CDR1 is SGHTS and CDR2 is YDEGEE in the germline V gene. The junction had 12 bases not matched to a gene; V was cut back by 5 bases and J by 2 bases. In DNA, the CDR3 is TGTGCCAGCAGGGAGGTCCTCACAGGGGCTAACACTGAAGCTTTCTTT. Residues: CASREVLTGANTEAFF. Together with reference TRBV5-8 and TRBJ1-1, the CDR3 gives the full variable domain: EAGVTQSPTHLIKTRGQQATLRCSPISGHTSVYWYQQALGLGLQFLLWYDEGEERNRGNFPPRFSGRQFPNYSSELNVNALELEDSALYLCASREVLTGANTEAFFGQGTRLTVV.